These T cell receptor beta chains were read from a single sample in a study of cytomegalovirus exposure and HLA in healthy donors. Data came from immunoSEQ multiplex PCR; TCRdb stores just in-frame clones and leaves some out. Among about 210,000 clones listed, more than 80% were seen once. Input material: PBMCs. The receptors stem from a man aged 25 to 40 in good health and CMV-seronegative. Each CDR3 is given with its conserved first and last residue. Each record gives: D gene, J gene, V gene, clone size, CDR3 DNA, CDR3 protein. A D gene is named only where the DNA matches it firmly. For some rows the clone size is stated as once, few or many, or as a class when expanded; others skip it.

>-|TRBJ2-1|TRBV5-5|-
TGTGCCAGCAGCTTGTGGCACGACGCGGGGGAGCAGTTCTTC
CASSLWHDAGEQFF
>TRBD1|TRBJ1-1|TRBV27|-
TGTGCCAGCAGAATCGGGACAGCTGAAGCTTTCTTT
CASRIGTAEAFF
>-|TRBJ2-1|TRBV7-8|-
TGCGCCAGCAGCGAGCGGTATAATGAGCAGTTCTTC
CASSERYNEQFF
>TRBD2|TRBJ2-1|TRBV4-1|-
TGCGCCAGCAGCCAAGGGGGACTAGCGGGCTTCAATGAGCAGTTCTTC
CASSQGGLAGFNEQFF
>-|TRBJ2-3|TRBV6-5|-
TGTGCCAGCAGACAGGGTGGCACAGATACGCAGTATTTT
CASRQGGTDTQYF
>-|TRBJ1-1|TRBV14|-
TGTGCCAGCAGCCAAGGGGTATTTGGACAGACTGAAGCTTTCTTT
CASSQGVFGQTEAFF
>TRBD2|TRBJ2-1|TRBV6-5|-
TGTGCCAGCACCCTTAGCGGGGGTTCTCCCAATGAGCAGTTCTTC
CASTLSGGSPNEQFF
>TRBD2|TRBJ2-2|TRBV11-3|-
TGTGCCAGCGGGCGGGGGGGCCCCGGGGAGCTGTTTTTT
CASGRGGPGELFF
>-|TRBJ1-2|TRBV5-5|-
TGTGCCAGCAGCTTGGATGGGGGGAACCAGGGCTACACCTTC
CASSLDGGNQGYTF
>-|TRBJ1-1|TRBV10-2|-
TGCGCCAGCAGTGAAAGGGGATGGGCTTTCTTT
CASSERGWAFF
>TRBD2|TRBJ2-1|TRBV19|-
TGTGCCAGTAGTCATCGAGCGGGGGGCAACAATGAGCAGTTCTTC
CASSHRAGGNNEQFF
>-|TRBJ1-1|TRBV20-1|-
TGCACGAGCCGTTGGAACACTGAAGCTTTCTTT
CTSRWNTEAFF
>TRBD2|TRBJ2-3|TRBV29-1|-
TGCAGCGTTGAATATGCTAGCGGGGGTGAGACGCAGTATTTT
CSVEYASGGETQYF
>-|TRBJ2-3|TRBV7-2|-
TGTGCCAGCAGCTTACCTGCGGCGGTACCTGATACGCAGTATTTT
CASSLPAAVPDTQYF
>TRBD1|TRBJ2-4|TRBV28|few
TGTGCCAGCAAACCTCCAGGGACAGGGGGTATGTTAGCCAAAAACATTCAGTACTTC
CASKPPGTGGMLAKNIQYF
>-|TRBJ2-5|TRBV27|once
TGTGCCAGCAGTCCCTCCGGGATAGAGGAGACCCAGTACTTC
CASSPSGIEETQYF
>TRBD1|TRBJ1-2|TRBV29-1|-
TGCAGCGTTGGACGACAGGGGGCGAACTATGGCTACACCTTC
CSVGRQGANYGYTF